This T cell receptor beta chain was identified in a study of blood T cell repertoires in COVID-19. Cohort 3 recovered donors had two negative PCRs, clearance, or symptom resolution. Trimming shortened V by 2 bases and J by 7 bases, and 11 bases separated the two germline ends. In germline, CDR1 is GTSNPN, CDR2 SVGIG (reference sequence). This CDR3 is built from 12 residues. The repertoire was sequenced with immunoSEQ multiplex PCR; TCRdb's copy has only in-frame clones and lacks some. The repertoire consists of 250,000 to 400,000 clones, with more than 70% occurring once and the leading ten covering roughly 5.3%.

This TCR was sampled from a woman aged 25-40 years who had recovered from COVID-19. The genes are TRBV30 and TRBJ2-5, with D tentatively TRBD2 (5 bases). What was sequenced was PBMCs or T cells enriched from blood (not recorded which). CDR3 coding DNA: TGTGCCTGGAGTTCTGCCCGGGGGACCCAGTACTTC. This codes for CAWSSARGTQYF.